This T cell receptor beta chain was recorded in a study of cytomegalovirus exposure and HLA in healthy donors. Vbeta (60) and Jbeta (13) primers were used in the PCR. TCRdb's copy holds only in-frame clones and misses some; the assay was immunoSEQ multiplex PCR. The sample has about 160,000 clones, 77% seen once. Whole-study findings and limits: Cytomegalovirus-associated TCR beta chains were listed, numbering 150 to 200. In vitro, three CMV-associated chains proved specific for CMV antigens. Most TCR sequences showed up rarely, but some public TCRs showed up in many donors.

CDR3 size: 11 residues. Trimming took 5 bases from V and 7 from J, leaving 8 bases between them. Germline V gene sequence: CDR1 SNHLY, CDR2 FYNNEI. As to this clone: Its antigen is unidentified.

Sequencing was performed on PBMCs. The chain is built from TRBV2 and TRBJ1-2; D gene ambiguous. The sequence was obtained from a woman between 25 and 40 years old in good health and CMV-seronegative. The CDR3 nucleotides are TGTGCCAGCAGTCCTTCGGTTGGCTACACCTTC. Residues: CASSPSVGYTF.